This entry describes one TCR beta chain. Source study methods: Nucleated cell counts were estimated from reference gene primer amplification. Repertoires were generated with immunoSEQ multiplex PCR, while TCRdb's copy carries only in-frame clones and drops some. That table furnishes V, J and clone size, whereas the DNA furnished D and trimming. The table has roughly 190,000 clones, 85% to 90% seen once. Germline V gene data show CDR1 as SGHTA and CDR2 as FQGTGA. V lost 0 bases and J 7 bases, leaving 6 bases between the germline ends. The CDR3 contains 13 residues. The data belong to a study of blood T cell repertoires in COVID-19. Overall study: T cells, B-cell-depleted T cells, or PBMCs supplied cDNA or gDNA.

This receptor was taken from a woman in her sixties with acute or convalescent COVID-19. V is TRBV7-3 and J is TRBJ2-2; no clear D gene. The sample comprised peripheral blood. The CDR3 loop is CASSLTSRGELFF. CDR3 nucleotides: TGTGCCAGCAGCTTAACGAGTCGCGGGGAGCTGTTTTTT.